Detailed here is one TCR beta chain. Its target antigen remains unknown. No base-level quality is on record; no much larger clone is a single base apart. The CDR3, cysteine through phenylalanine, is 11 amino acids long. Only CDR3 DNA is held: 33 bases, read in frame from base 1. CDR1 and CDR2, looked up from the germline V gene (reference sequence), are DFQATT and SNEGSKA. Trimming at the junction amounts to 3 bases on V and 6 bases on J, and the germline ends lie 6 bases apart. These data originate in a study of Ad26.COV2.S vaccination and SARS-CoV-2 variants (TCRdb year 2021). About the study as a whole: Vaccine-arm donors came from COV1001, a multicentre, randomized, double-blind, placebo-controlled phase I-IIa trial of Ad26.COV2.S in healthy adults. Investigators remained blinded to trial group allocation during experiments and outcome assessment. Trial participants were randomized into five groups of five: low-dose or high-dose Ad26.COV2.S given once or twice, or placebo on both occasions. The TCR-sequenced set comprised approximately 32 samples: some 19 Ad26.COV2.S vaccine recipients, 5 placebo recipients and 8 SARS-CoV-2 convalescent individuals. Ad26.COV2.S was administered intramuscularly at 5 x 10^10 or 1 x 10^11 viral particles, either as a single shot or as two shots given 56 days apart. TCRbeta repertoire sequencing was used to assess the specificity and breadth of SARS-CoV-2-reactive T cell receptors after Ad26.COV2.S vaccination.

Study-wide conclusions, independent of this receptor: Comparable non-spike TCR breadth was observed between vaccine and placebo recipients, consistent with only spike being contained in the vaccine. The study was not powered for comparison of responses between vaccine doses or regimens. After vaccination, substantial breadth of spike-specific CD8+ and CD4+ T cell responses was reported. It was noted by the authors that total T cell responses may have been underestimated by the TCR breadth and depth analyses. Compared with placebo recipients, Ad26.COV2.S recipients showed higher spike-specific TCR breadth (P = 0.0014).

Read against the paper, the sample's treatment or condition label means: some 20 received Ad26.COV2.S at low or high dose, single or two shots; about 5 received placebo; per-sample allocation not given. For vaccine and placebo recipients, the sequenced repertoires came from samples collected on day 63 after the first injection. In Cohort 1b, 25 or so adults aged 18-55 years were enrolled at a single site in Boston, USA, between 29 July and 7 August 2020. As a vaccine, Ad26.COV2.S was a replication-incompetent adenovirus type 26 vector that expressed a prefusion-stabilized SARS-CoV-2 spike protein derived from the original Wuhan strain. TCRbeta CDR3 regions were sequenced with the immunoSEQ Assay. After extraction, genomic DNA underwent amplification by bias-controlled multiplex PCR, followed by high-throughput sequencing. As for the authors' bioinformatics: To quantify the absolute abundance of each unique TCRbeta CDR3 region, sequences were collapsed and filtered. Usable DNA was measured by amplifying reference genes present in all nucleated cells, and TCRbeta template counts were normalized to that usable DNA to estimate T cell fraction. Repertoire TCRs were annotated as SARS-CoV-2-specific by exact matching of V gene, CDR3 amino acid sequence and J gene to a known reactive TCR set. The reference SARS-CoV-2 TCR set was obtained from MIRA and was filtered for enrichment in COVID-19-positive ImmuneCODE repertoires, whereby public or cross-reactive TCRs were removed. Using the MIRA antigens, annotated TCRs were further analysed by specific ORF or by position within an ORF. Breadth was defined as the number of annotated unique rearrangements divided by the total number of unique productive rearrangements, and depth was defined as the summed frequency of the annotated unique rearrangements. Two-sided Wilcoxon rank-sum tests were applied when comparing TCR breadth between groups. The table comes from immuneACCESS by way of TCRdb, which keeps in-frame sequences with V and J called. Part of the clones is missing from these tables; in studies checked, under half for an unresolved V gene and the rest for unknown reasons. V and J calls and clone size come straight from that table; D and trimming were deduced from the DNA. Present in this sample are around 450,000 clones, less than 95% of which were seen just once. The ten biggest clones cover roughly 4.3% of the sample.

The V gene is TRBV20-1 and the J gene is TRBJ1-5; the D gene assignment is ambiguous. The source material was peripheral blood, sampled in a trial of Ad26.COV2.S vaccine versus placebo. This TCR derives from a person aged 18-65 years who received the Ad26.COV2.S COVID-19 vaccine or a placebo. The CDR3 protein is CSASLTQPQHF. Here is the DNA: TGCAGTGCTAGTTTGACTCAGCCCCAGCATTTT.